This paragraph covers one T cell receptor (beta chain) sequence. Germline V gives CDR1 SGHNT, CDR2 YENEEA. This CDR3 contains 14 residues. V lost 1 base and J lost 6; bases outside the gene matches: 2. MiXCR, run by TCRdb on the 5' RACE reads, gives a single entry per CDR3 protein. The sample shows about 55,000 distinct CDR3 sequences, less than 15% of them seen only once. The data were obtained in a study of early T cells in non-severe SARS-CoV-2 infection. This chain joins TRBV11-3 and TRBJ2-2; 7 bases agree with TRBD1. The source was whole blood, collected at baseline. The receptor was derived from an adult who was a healthcare worker with PCR-confirmed SARS-CoV-2 infection or an uninfected control (not recorded which). CDR3 DNA sequence: TGTGCCAGCAGCTTAGTAACAGGGGCCGGGGAGCTGTTTTTT. Protein sequence: CASSLVTGAGELFF.